These 32 T cell receptor beta chains were sequenced from one sample in a study of blood T cell repertoires in COVID-19. TCRdb's copy holds only in-frame clones and misses some; the assay was immunoSEQ multiplex PCR. Of some 240,000 clones in the sample, roughly 85% were seen once. Sequenced material: peripheral blood. The source is a woman in her 70s with COVID-19, enrolled during active disease.

The chain recombines TRBV4-2 with TRBJ2-5, with TRBD2 matching 13 bases. Germline V lookup: CDR1 LGHNA, CDR2 YNFKEQ. With V trimmed by 1 base and J by 5 bases, 4 bases remained unmatched. CDR3 size: 16 residues. This CDR3 is CASSQGTSGGRETQYF. The DNA for the CDR3 is TGTGCCAGCAGCCAAGGGACTAGCGGGGGCAGGGAGACCCAGTACTTC.

The chain is built from TRBV5-5 and TRBJ1-2, with TRBD1 matching 9 bases. V trimming: 4 bases; J trimming: 0 bases; junction bases outside the gene matches: 4. Germline lookup yields CDR1 SGHKS and CDR2 YYEKEE (reference sequence). The CDR3 is 15 amino acids. The chain's CDR3 is CASSARDRANYGYTF. The CDR3 DNA follows: TGTGCCAGCAGCGCCCGGGACAGGGCTAACTATGGCTACACCTTC.

In this sample, this clone turned up a few times. CDR3 loop: CASSPEAGEPQHF. Here the CDR3 DNA reads TGCGCCAGCAGCCCAGAAGCAGGGGAGCCCCAGCATTTT. The chain joins TRBV4-3 to TRBJ1-5; D is possibly TRBD1 (6 bases). V lost 4 bases, J lost 8 bases, and 12 bases lay in between. Germline CDR1 is LGHNA and CDR2 is YSLEER. This CDR3 has 13 residues.

This clone is a singleton in its sample. The rearrangement joins TRBV6-2 or TRBV6-3 to TRBJ1-4; 7 nucleotides align to TRBD1. Losses at the gene ends were 4 bases for V and 10 bases for J; bases not matched to a gene: 15. This CDR3 is built from 16 residues. The germline gives CDR1 MNHEY, CDR2 SVGEGT. The CDR3 sequence: CASSSSSGTVKVKLFF. CDR3 in DNA: TGTGCCAGCAGTTCCTCCTCCGGGACAGTAAAAGTAAAACTGTTTTTT.

CDR3 sequence: CASSLRQGWFTF. The CDR3 bases are TGTGCCAGCAGCCTCAGACAGGGGTGGTTCACCTTC. This chain uses TRBV3-1 (or the pseudogene TRBV3-2) with TRBJ1-2; 8 nucleotides match TRBD1. CDR3 length: 12 amino acids. Trimming removed 4 bases from V and 13 bases from J; junction bases left unmatched: 8. Germline values: CDR1 LGHDT, CDR2 YNNKEL (reference sequence).

This sequence joins TRBV30 and TRBJ1-2, with D possibly TRBD1 on 5 matching bases. The CDR3 totals 15 residues. Deletions cut 5 bases from V and 4 bases from J, with 20 bases between. In germline, CDR1 is GTSNPN, CDR2 SVGIG (reference sequence). The CDR3 loop reads CAWGRFKGSGYGYTF. CDR3 sequence (DNA): TGTGCCTGGGGCCGGTTCAAGGGGTCTGGCTATGGCTACACCTTC.

This sequence joins TRBV18 and TRBJ1-4; no clear D gene. V lost 0 bases and J lost 8, with 4 bases in between. CDR3 size: 12 residues. CDR1 is KGHSH, CDR2 LQKENI, per germline. The DNA of the CDR3 is TGTGCCAGCTCACCACCGGAGGAAAAACTGTTTTTT. Amino acids: CASSPPEEKLFF.

The chain is built from TRBV3-1 (or the pseudogene TRBV3-2) and TRBJ1-1; possibly TRBD1 for D (6 bases). Per the germline V gene, CDR1 is LGHDT and CDR2 is YNNKEL (reference sequence). The CDR3 is made up of 16 amino acids. Trimming removed 3 bases from V and 0 bases from J, with 14 bases in between. CDR3 sequence reads: CASSHGGRWVNTEAFF. The CDR3 nucleotides read TGTGCCAGCAGCCACGGGGGGCGATGGGTGAACACTGAAGCTTTCTTT.

This rearrangement joins TRBV6-6 to TRBJ2-1, with D possibly matching TRBD1 (6 bases). Trimming left V 6 bases short and J 4 bases short, with 31 bases between. Germline CDR1 reads MNHNY; CDR2 reads SVGAGI (reference sequence). The CDR3 runs 20 residues. In DNA form, the CDR3 reads TGTGCCAGCAGCCACGACCCCAGGCGGACTGGGGGCCGCGAATACAATGAGCAGTTCTTC. Protein sequence: CASSHDPRRTGGREYNEQFF.

The chain combines TRBV14 with TRBJ2-2; 8 nucleotides align to TRBD2. The CDR3 is 17 amino acids. Per germline, CDR1 SGHDN and CDR2 FVKESK. Trimming cost V 5 bases and J 4 bases; bases outside gene matches: 12. CDR3 bases: TGTGCCAGCAGCTACGGGACTAGGAGGTCGGCCACCGGGGAGCTGTTTTTT. Its translation: CASSYGTRRSATGELFF. The full variable domain, rest sourced from reference TRBV14 and TRBJ2-2, is EAGVTQFPSHSVIEKGQTVTLRCDPISGHDNLYWYRRVMGKEIKFLLHFVKESKQDESGMPNNRFLAERTGGTYSTLKVQPAELEDSGVYFCASSYGTRRSATGELFFGEGSRLTVL.

This chain connects TRBV7-8 to TRBJ2-5; maybe TRBD2 (6 bases). Trimming removed 4 bases from V and 3 bases from J, with 21 bases in between. The germline V gene has CDR1 SGHVS and CDR2 FQNEAQ. This CDR3 is 17 amino acids long. The CDR3 here is CASSSSMLGTPKETQYF. The CDR3 DNA reads TGTGCCAGCAGCTCCTCCATGTTGGGGACTCCTAAAGAGACCCAGTACTTC.

J is TRBJ2-1 and V is TRBV5-1; 10 bases map to TRBD1. Germline values: CDR1 SGHRS, CDR2 YFSETQ. V was pared by 0 bases and J by 9 bases, with 6 bases of the junction left unmatched. The CDR3 consists of 15 residues. The CDR3 protein is CASSLAGTGVVEQFF. In nucleotides, the CDR3 is TGCGCCAGCAGCTTGGCCGGGACAGGGGTGGTTGAGCAGTTCTTC.

The chain has TRBV5-8 and TRBJ1-3; D gene uncertain. Germline lookup yields CDR1 SGHTS and CDR2 YDEGEE. The CDR3 extends over 15 amino acids. Trimming removed 0 bases at V and 2 bases at J, with 9 bases between. CDR3 in amino acids: CASSLGGVTGNTIYF. CDR3 DNA: TGTGCCAGCAGCTTGGGTGGAGTTACTGGAAACACCATATATTTT.

V is TRBV5-4 and J is TRBJ2-3; the match to TRBD2 covers 7 bases. Germline loops: CDR1 SGHNT, CDR2 YYREEE (reference sequence). The V and J ends lost 4 bases and 3 bases, in that order; junction bases with no gene match: 8. This CDR3 comprises 15 residues. DNA of the CDR3: TGTGCCAGCAGCGCAACTAGCGTTGGAACAGATACGCAGTATTTT. Its protein product is CASSATSVGTDTQYF.

The chain carries TRBV12-3 or TRBV12-4 and TRBJ1-1; no clear D gene. CDR3 length: 11 amino acids. Trimming took off 6 bases at V and 6 bases at J, with 8 bases between the two ends. CDR3 bases: TGTGCCAGCAGCTCTTTCGCTGAAGCTTTCTTT. Amino acids: CASSSFAEAFF.

In nucleotides, the CDR3 is TGTGCCAGCAGCCAAGATGGGACAGGAGATGAAAAACTGTTTTTT. This sequence encodes CASSQDGTGDEKLFF. J is TRBJ1-4 and V is TRBV3-1 (or the pseudogene TRBV3-2); TRBD1 aligns across 8 bases. Trimming cost V 0 bases and J 6 bases; bases outside gene matches: 3. Looked up from germline, CDR1 is LGHDT and CDR2 is YNNKEL (reference sequence). This CDR3 contains 15 residues.

The chain couples TRBV4-3 to TRBJ1-1; tentative D call: TRBD1 (6 bases). This CDR3 has 16 amino acids. In germline, CDR1 is LGHNA, CDR2 YSLEER. Trimming took off 1 base at V and 1 base at J, with 13 bases between the two ends. CDR3 sequence reads: CASSQGPDRANTEAFF. The DNA of the CDR3 is TGCGCCAGCAGCCAAGGTCCGGACAGAGCGAACACTGAAGCTTTCTTT.

The V gene is TRBV18, the J gene TRBJ1-1, with 7 bases fitting TRBD1. V was clipped by 2 bases and J by 4 bases; unmatched bases: 1. The germline CDR1 and CDR2 sequences are KGHSH and LQKENI. The CDR3 runs to 13 residues. The CDR3: CASSPDRATEAFF. CDR3 in DNA: TGTGCCAGCTCACCAGACAGGGCCACTGAAGCTTTCTTT.

V is TRBV2 and J is TRBJ2-3; 14 bases match TRBD2. V lost 6 bases to trimming and J lost 5 bases; unmatched junction nucleotides: 4. The CDR3 consists of 15 residues. Germline lookup yields CDR1 SNHLY and CDR2 FYNNEI. CDR3 sequence reads: CASRRLAGGLDTQYF. CDR3 nucleotide sequence: TGTGCCAGCAGGCGACTAGCGGGAGGGCTAGATACGCAGTATTTT.

The V gene is TRBV5-1, the J gene TRBJ1-3; 7 nucleotides align to TRBD1. The V segment lost 2 bases and the J segment 2 bases; nucleotides outside the gene matches: 13. The CDR3 has 18 amino acids. Germline V lookup: CDR1 SGHRS, CDR2 YFSETQ. The CDR3 DNA is TGCGCCAGCAGCTTCACTGCGACGGATACAGGGGCTGGAAACACCATATATTTT. Its protein product is CASSFTATDTGAGNTIYF.

The chain couples TRBV3-1 (or the pseudogene TRBV3-2) to TRBJ1-2; perhaps TRBD1 as D (6 bases). This CDR3 comprises 16 residues. Germline assignment: CDR1 LGHDT and CDR2 YNNKEL (reference sequence). V was shortened by 4 bases and J by 0 bases, with 15 bases between the two germline ends. The CDR3 reads CASSPASRGTNYGYTF. CDR3 nucleotides: TGTGCCAGCAGCCCCGCGTCTAGGGGGACTAACTATGGCTACACCTTC.

V is TRBV28 and J is TRBJ1-2; D is undetermined. Germline CDR1 and CDR2: MDHEN and SYDVKM. CDR3 length: 13 residues. Trimming took 2 bases from V and 2 from J, leaving 6 bases between them. Here the CDR3 DNA reads TGTGCCAGCAGTTTACCCCTGAACTATGGCTACACCTTC. It encodes CASSLPLNYGYTF.

This chain joins TRBV2 and TRBJ1-1; D possibly corresponds to TRBD1 (5 bases). The CDR3 runs to 14 residues. Trimming took 4 bases from V and 4 from J, leaving 13 bases between them. Looked up from germline, CDR1 is SNHLY and CDR2 is FYNNEI. The CDR3 sequence is CASSVREGVTEAFF. For the CDR3, the DNA is TGTGCCAGCAGTGTAAGGGAAGGGGTCACTGAAGCTTTCTTT.

The V call is TRBV10-3, the J call TRBJ1-6, with TRBD1 as a possible D gene (5 bases). Germline loops: CDR1 ENHRY, CDR2 SYGVKD. This CDR3 region has 14 residues. Between the trimmed V and J ends, which lost 7 bases and 7 bases, there was a span of 14 bases. CDR3 DNA sequence: TGTGCCATCAATGCGGGGCTGGGCAATTCACCCCTCCACTTT. Translation gives CAINAGLGNSPLHF.

The chain uses TRBV6-6 and TRBJ2-7; 7 bases match TRBD1. Trimming at V came to 4 bases and at J to 3 bases, leaving 6 bases not matched to a gene. Looked up from germline, CDR1 is MNHNY and CDR2 is SVGAGI (reference sequence). The CDR3 has 14 residues. This chain's CDR3 is CASSLTGRDYEQYF. As DNA, the CDR3 is TGTGCCAGCAGTTTGACAGGGAGAGACTACGAGCAGTACTTC.

This chain links TRBV18 with TRBJ1-5; possible D gene TRBD1, 6 bases. The V gene lost 4 bases and the J gene lost 3 bases, with 10 bases spanning the gap. The CDR3 totals 14 residues. Germline CDR1 and CDR2: KGHSH and LQKENI. The CDR3 sequence: CASSRTDYNQPQHF. CDR3 coding DNA: TGTGCCAGCTCACGGACAGATTACAATCAGCCCCAGCATTTT. Complete variable domain (other parts from reference TRBV18 and TRBJ1-5): NAGVMQNPRHLVRRRGQEARLRCSPMKGHSHVYWYRQLPEEGLKFMVYLQKENIIDESGMPKERFSAEFPKEGPSILRIQQVVRGDSAAYFCASSRTDYNQPQHFGDGTRLSIL.

This rearrangement joins TRBV7-9 to TRBJ1-2, with 8 nucleotides matching TRBD1. Trimming removed 0 bases from V and 8 bases from J; junction bases left unmatched: 8. This CDR3 is 15 amino acids long. CDR1 and CDR2 from the germline V gene are SEHNR and FQNEAQ (reference sequence). CDR3 coding DNA: TGTGCCAGCAGCTTAGCCCCCGACAGGGGTTACGGCTACACCTTC. Translation gives CASSLAPDRGYGYTF.

On this clone itself: Other DNA sequences in the sample encode the same CDR3. The chain is built from TRBV19 and TRBJ1-2, with D maybe TRBD1 (6 bases). Trimming left V 4 bases short and J 2 bases short, with 8 bases between. The CDR3 sequence is 13 residues long. Germline CDR1 reads LNHDA; CDR2 reads SQIVND (reference sequence). CDR3 coding DNA: TGTGCCAGTAGTAGACAGGCAAACTATGGCTACACCTTC. Its translation: CASSRQANYGYTF.

The chain uses TRBV7-2 and TRBJ2-3, with TRBD1 identical over 9 bases. Per the germline V gene, CDR1 is SGHTA and CDR2 is FQGNSA. The CDR3 extends over 16 amino acids. Trimming cost V 0 bases and J 6 bases; bases outside gene matches: 7. CDR3 loop: CASSLASPGTGDTQYF. The CDR3 nucleotides read TGTGCCAGCAGCTTAGCTTCCCCCGGGACAGGGGATACGCAGTATTTT.

V and J are TRBV11-3 and TRBJ1-1, with 7 bases matching TRBD1. The ends lost 5 bases at V and 7 bases at J; junction bases unmatched: 16. The V gene's germline CDR1 is SGHNT and CDR2 YENEEA. This CDR3 is 16 amino acids long. The CDR3 spells CASSASLMTGYVEAFF. The CDR3 nucleotides read TGTGCCAGCAGCGCGAGCCTGATGACAGGGTACGTTGAAGCTTTCTTT.

V is TRBV18 and J is TRBJ1-2; a possible D gene is TRBD1 (5 bases). This CDR3 has 12 residues. V dropped 3 bases and J dropped 8 bases, with 10 bases sitting between them. CDR1 is KGHSH, CDR2 LQKENI, per germline. The CDR3 loop reads CASSPQGYGYTF. The CDR3 DNA is TGTGCCAGCTCACCGCAGGGATACGGCTACACCTTC.

The J gene is TRBJ1-4, the V gene TRBV4-3; no clear D gene. The germline V gene has CDR1 LGHNA and CDR2 YSLEER. CDR3 length: 17 amino acids. The V and J ends lost 4 bases and 3 bases respectively, with 18 bases between them. CDR3 sequence: CASSRLDQVGANEKLFF. The CDR3 bases are TGCGCCAGCAGCCGCCTGGACCAGGTCGGGGCTAATGAAAAACTGTTTTTT.